This TCR beta chain was recorded in a study of blood T cell repertoires in COVID-19. Looking at the study overall: T cells, B-cell-depleted T cells, or PBMCs supplied cDNA or gDNA.

Recruited during active infection, patients (from Seattle) were subsequently followed longitudinally. Germline-derived CDR1 and CDR2 are MNHEY and SVGAGI. The V end lost 0 bases, the J end lost 3 bases, and 11 bases lay between the germline ends. This CDR3 has 15 residues. Study processing details: By means of reference gene primer amplification, nucleated cell counts were estimated. The protocol was immunoSEQ multiplex PCR, while the TCRdb copy is restricted to in-frame clones and leaves out a portion. Clonal size and the V and J genes are those of that table, whereas D and trimming came from the DNA. The sample holds about 360,000 clones, less than 90% seen once.

The gene calls are TRBV6-5 and TRBJ2-5; unclear D gene. The sample taken for sequencing was peripheral blood. This receptor was identified in an older woman with COVID-19, enrolled during active disease. The DNA of the CDR3 is TGTGCCAGCAGTTACTCAGTCCTACTTAAAGAGACCCAGTACTTC. It yields the protein CASSYSVLLKETQYF.